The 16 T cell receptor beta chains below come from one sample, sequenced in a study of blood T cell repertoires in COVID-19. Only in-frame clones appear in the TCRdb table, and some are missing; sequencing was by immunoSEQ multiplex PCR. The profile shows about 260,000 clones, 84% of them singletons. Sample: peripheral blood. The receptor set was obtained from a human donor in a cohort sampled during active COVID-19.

This CDR3 reads CASSLAGTQNTEAFF. CDR3 sequence (DNA): TGTGCCAGCAGCTTAGCCGGGACACAGAACACTGAAGCTTTCTTT. The chain links TRBV13 to TRBJ1-1; possible D gene TRBD1, 6 bases. CDR3 size: 15 residues. Germline loops: CDR1 PRHDT, CDR2 FYEKMQ (reference sequence). V was shortened by 1 base and J by 1 base, with 10 bases between the two germline ends. Using reference TRBV13 and TRBJ1-1 for the parts outside the CDR3, the full variable domain is AAGVIQSPRHLIKEKRETATLKCYPIPRHDTVYWYQQGPGQDPQFLISFYEKMQSDKGSIPDRFSAQQFSDYHSELNMSSLELGDSALYFCASSLAGTQNTEAFFGQGTRLTVV.

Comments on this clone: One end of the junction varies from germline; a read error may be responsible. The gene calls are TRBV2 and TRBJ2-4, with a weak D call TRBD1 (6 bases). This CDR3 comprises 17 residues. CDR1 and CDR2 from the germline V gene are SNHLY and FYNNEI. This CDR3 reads CPIGTNIQIIAKNIQYF. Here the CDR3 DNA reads TGCCCAATAGGGACAAACATTCAAATAATAGCCAAAAACATTCAGTACTTC.

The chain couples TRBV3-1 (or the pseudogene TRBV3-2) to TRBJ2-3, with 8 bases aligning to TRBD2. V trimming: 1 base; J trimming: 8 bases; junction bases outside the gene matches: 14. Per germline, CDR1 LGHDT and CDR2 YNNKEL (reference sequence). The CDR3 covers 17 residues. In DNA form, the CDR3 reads TGTGCCAGCAGCCAAGGCCCCAGCGGGGGACCCCAGGGTACGCAGTATTTT. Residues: CASSQGPSGGPQGTQYF.

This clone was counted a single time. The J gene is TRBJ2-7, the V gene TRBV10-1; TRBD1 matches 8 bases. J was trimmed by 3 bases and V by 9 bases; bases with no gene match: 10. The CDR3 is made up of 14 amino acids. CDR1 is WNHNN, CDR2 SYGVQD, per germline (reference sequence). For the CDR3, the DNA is TGCGCCAGTCCGGGCGCAGGGGGCAACTACGAGCAGTACTTC. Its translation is CASPGAGGNYEQYF.

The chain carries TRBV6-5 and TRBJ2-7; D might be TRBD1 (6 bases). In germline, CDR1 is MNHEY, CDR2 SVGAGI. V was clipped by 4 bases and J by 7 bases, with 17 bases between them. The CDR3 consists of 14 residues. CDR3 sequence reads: CASSSRDILREQYF. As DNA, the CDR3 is TGTGCCAGCAGTTCCCGGGACATCCTGAGGGAGCAGTACTTC.

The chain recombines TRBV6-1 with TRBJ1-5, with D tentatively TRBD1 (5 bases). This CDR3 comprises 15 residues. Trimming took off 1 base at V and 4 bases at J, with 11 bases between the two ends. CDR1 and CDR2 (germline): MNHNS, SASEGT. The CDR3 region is CASSEVRAVNQPQHF. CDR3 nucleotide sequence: TGTGCCAGCAGTGAAGTCAGGGCAGTTAATCAGCCCCAGCATTTT.

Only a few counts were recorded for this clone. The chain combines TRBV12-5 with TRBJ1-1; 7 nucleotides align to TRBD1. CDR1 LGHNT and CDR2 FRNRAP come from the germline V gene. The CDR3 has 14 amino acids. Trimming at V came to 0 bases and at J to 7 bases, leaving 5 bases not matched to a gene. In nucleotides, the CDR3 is TGTGCTAGTGGTTTGGTACAGGGGTGGGGTGAAGCTTTCTTT. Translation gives CASGLVQGWGEAFF.

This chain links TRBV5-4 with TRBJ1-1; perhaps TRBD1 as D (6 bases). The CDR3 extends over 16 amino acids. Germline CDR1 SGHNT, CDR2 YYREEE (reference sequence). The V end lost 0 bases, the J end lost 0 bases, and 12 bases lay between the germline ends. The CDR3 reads CASSLAVGGVNTEAFF. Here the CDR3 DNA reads TGTGCCAGCAGCTTGGCGGTAGGGGGAGTGAACACTGAAGCTTTCTTT.

The chain's CDR3 is CASSPSGGPYEQYF. The DNA of the CDR3 is TGTGCCAGCTCACCGTCAGGGGGACCCTACGAGCAGTACTTC. The chain couples TRBV18 to TRBJ2-7; 7 nucleotides match TRBD1. The CDR3 loop spans 14 amino acids. Trimming took 3 bases from V and 2 from J; bases not matched to a gene: 4. Per the germline V gene, CDR1 is KGHSH and CDR2 is LQKENI. Supplemented by reference TRBV18 and TRBJ2-7, the full variable domain reads NAGVMQNPRHLVRRRGQEARLRCSPMKGHSHVYWYRQLPEEGLKFMVYLQKENIIDESGMPKERFSAEFPKEGPSILRIQQVVRGDSAAYFCASSPSGGPYEQYFGPGTRLTVT.

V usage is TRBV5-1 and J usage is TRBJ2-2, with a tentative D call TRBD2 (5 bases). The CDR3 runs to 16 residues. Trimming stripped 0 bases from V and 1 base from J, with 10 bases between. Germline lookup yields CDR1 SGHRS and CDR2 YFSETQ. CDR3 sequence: CASSLERGLNTGELFF. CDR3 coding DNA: TGCGCCAGCAGCTTGGAGCGCGGGTTGAACACCGGGGAGCTGTTTTTT.

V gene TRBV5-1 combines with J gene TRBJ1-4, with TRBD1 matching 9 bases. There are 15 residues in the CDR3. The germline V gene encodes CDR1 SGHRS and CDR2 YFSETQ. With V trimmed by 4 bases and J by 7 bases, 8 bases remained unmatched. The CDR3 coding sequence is TGCGCCAGCAGCCAGTCCGGACAGGGGATTGAAAAACTGTTTTTT. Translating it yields CASSQSGQGIEKLFF.

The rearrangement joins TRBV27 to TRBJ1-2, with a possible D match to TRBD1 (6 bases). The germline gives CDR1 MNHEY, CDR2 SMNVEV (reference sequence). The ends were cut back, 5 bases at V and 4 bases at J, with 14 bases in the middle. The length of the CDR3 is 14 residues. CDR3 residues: CASSLTRGAYGYTF. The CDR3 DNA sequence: TGTGCCAGCAGTCTCACCCGGGGGGCCTATGGCTACACCTTC.

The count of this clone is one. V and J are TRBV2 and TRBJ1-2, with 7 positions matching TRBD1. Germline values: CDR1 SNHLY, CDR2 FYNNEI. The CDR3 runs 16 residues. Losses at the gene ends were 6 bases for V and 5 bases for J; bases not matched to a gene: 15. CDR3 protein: CASSLIDRVIGYGYTF. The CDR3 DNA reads TGTGCCAGCAGCCTCATTGACAGGGTGATTGGGTATGGCTACACCTTC.

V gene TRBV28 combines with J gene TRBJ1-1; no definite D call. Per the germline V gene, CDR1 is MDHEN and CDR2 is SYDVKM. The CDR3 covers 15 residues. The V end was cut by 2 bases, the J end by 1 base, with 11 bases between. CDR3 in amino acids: CASSLLGSENTEAFF. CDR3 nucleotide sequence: TGTGCCAGCAGTTTACTAGGCAGCGAGAACACTGAAGCTTTCTTT. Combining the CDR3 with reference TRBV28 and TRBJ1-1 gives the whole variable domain DVKVTQSSRYLVKRTGEKVFLECVQDMDHENMFWYRQDPGLGLRLIYFSYDVKMKEKGDIPEGYSVSREKKERFSLILESASTNQTSMYLCASSLLGSENTEAFFGQGTRLTVV.

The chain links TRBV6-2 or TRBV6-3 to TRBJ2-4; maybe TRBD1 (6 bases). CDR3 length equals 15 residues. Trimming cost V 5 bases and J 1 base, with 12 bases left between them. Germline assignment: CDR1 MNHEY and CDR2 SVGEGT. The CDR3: CASSGTSGAKNIQYF. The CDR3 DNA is TGTGCCAGCAGTGGGACATCCGGGGCCAAAAACATTCAGTACTTC.

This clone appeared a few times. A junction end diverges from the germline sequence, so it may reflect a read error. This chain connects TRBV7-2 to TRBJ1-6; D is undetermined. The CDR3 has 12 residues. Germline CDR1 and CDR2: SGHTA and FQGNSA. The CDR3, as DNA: TGTGCCAGCACCACCTACAATTCACCCCTCCACTTT. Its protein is CASTTYNSPLHF.